Below, 8 T cell receptor beta chains from the same sample are listed, as sequenced in a study of OX40 agonist ivuxolimab in advanced cancers. The data were produced by immunoSEQ multiplex PCR, yet TCRdb's version contains in-frame clones alone and is incomplete. The repertoire has tens of thousands of clones, 80% to 95% of them found once; the top ten carry less than 5%. Specimen: CD4+ or CD8+ T cells sorted from blood, collected in a trial of the OX40 agonist ivuxolimab. The receptors come from an adult with an advanced solid tumor such as melanoma, head and neck, liver or kidney cancer.

The chain uses TRBV5-1 and TRBJ2-1, with 16 bases fitting TRBD2. The germline CDR1 and CDR2 sequences are SGHRS and YFSETQ. The CDR3 is 15 residues long. V shed 4 bases and J 8 bases; nucleotides not matched to a gene: 3. CDR3 amino acids: CASSTGLAGGDEQFF. The CDR3 DNA sequence: TGCGCCAGCAGCACGGGACTAGCGGGAGGGGATGAGCAGTTCTTC.

This chain's CDR3 is CASSPRRDLTEAFF. The CDR3 coding sequence is TGTGCCAGCTCACCAAGGAGGGATTTGACTGAAGCTTTCTTT. The rearrangement links TRBV18 to TRBJ1-1; D uncertain. CDR1 is KGHSH and CDR2 is LQKENI in the germline V gene. The CDR3 runs to 14 residues. V lost 2 bases to trimming and J lost 5 bases, with 12 bases between them.

This sequence joins TRBV7-9 and TRBJ1-5; D gene ambiguous. CDR3 size: 15 residues. V was trimmed by 5 bases and J by 0 bases, leaving 11 bases between them. Germline V gene sequence: CDR1 SEHNR, CDR2 FQNEAQ (reference sequence). CDR3 DNA: TGTGCCAGCAGCCCGGACGTGAATAGCAATCAGCCCCAGCATTTT. Protein sequence: CASSPDVNSNQPQHF.

V is TRBV5-1 and J is TRBJ1-1, with D maybe TRBD1 (5 bases). The CDR3 totals 14 residues. Germline V lookup: CDR1 SGHRS, CDR2 YFSETQ. V shed 0 bases and J shed 3 bases, with 9 bases lying between them. Here the CDR3 DNA reads TGCGCCAGCAGCTTGGGCGACAGCTACACTGAAGCTTTCTTT. Translation gives CASSLGDSYTEAFF.

V is TRBV7-9 and J is TRBJ1-3; D might be TRBD1 (6 bases). CDR3 length equals 17 residues. V lost 5 bases and J lost 0, with 17 bases in between. CDR1 is SEHNR, CDR2 FQNEAQ, per germline (reference sequence). The CDR3 sequence is CASSRPLGASSGNTIYF. Written as DNA, the CDR3 is TGTGCCAGCAGCCGACCGTTGGGGGCGAGCTCTGGAAACACCATATATTTT.

The chain joins TRBV18 to TRBJ2-7, with a tentative D call TRBD2 (6 bases). Looked up from germline, CDR1 is KGHSH and CDR2 is LQKENI. V was clipped by 3 bases and J by 5 bases, with 14 bases between them. The CDR3 sequence is 14 residues long. CDR3 sequence: CASSPAVRGDEQYF. The CDR3 DNA follows: TGTGCCAGCTCACCGGCTGTGCGGGGCGACGAGCAGTACTTC. Looking up the rest from reference TRBV18 and TRBJ2-7 gives the full variable domain: NAGVMQNPRHLVRRRGQEARLRCSPMKGHSHVYWYRQLPEEGLKFMVYLQKENIIDESGMPKERFSAEFPKEGPSILRIQQVVRGDSAAYFCASSPAVRGDEQYFGPGTRLTVT.

The chain has TRBV9 and TRBJ2-6; TRBD1 might be the D (6 bases). This CDR3 has 21 residues. Germline CDR1 SGDLS, CDR2 YYNGEE. V shed 0 bases and J shed 0 bases, with 22 bases lying between them. CDR3 nucleotides: TGTGCCAGCAGCGTAGAGTCGAGGGACCGGGGACATTTCTCTGGGGCCAACGTCCTGACTTTC. Translation: CASSVESRDRGHFSGANVLTF. The full variable domain, with the rest looked up from reference TRBV9 and TRBJ2-6, is DSGVTQTPKHLITATGQRVTLRCSPRSGDLSVYWYQQSLDQGLQFLIQYYNGEERAKGNILERFSAQQFPDLHSELNLSSLELGDSALYFCASSVESRDRGHFSGANVLTFGAGSRLTVL.

This chain uses TRBV7-2 with TRBJ2-3, with 9 positions matching TRBD1. The ends lost 5 bases at V and 0 bases at J; junction bases unmatched: 3. This CDR3 comprises 15 residues. Germline values: CDR1 SGHTA, CDR2 FQGNSA. CDR3 DNA: TGTGCCAGCAGCCTAGGACAGGGGAGCACAGATACGCAGTATTTT. As protein: CASSLGQGSTDTQYF. Together with reference TRBV7-2 and TRBJ2-3, the CDR3 gives the full variable domain: GAGVSQSPSNKVTEKGKDVELRCDPISGHTALYWYRQSLGQGLEFLIYFQGNSAPDKSGLPSDRFSAERTGGSVSTLTIQRTQQEDSAVYLCASSLGQGSTDTQYFGPGTRLTVL.